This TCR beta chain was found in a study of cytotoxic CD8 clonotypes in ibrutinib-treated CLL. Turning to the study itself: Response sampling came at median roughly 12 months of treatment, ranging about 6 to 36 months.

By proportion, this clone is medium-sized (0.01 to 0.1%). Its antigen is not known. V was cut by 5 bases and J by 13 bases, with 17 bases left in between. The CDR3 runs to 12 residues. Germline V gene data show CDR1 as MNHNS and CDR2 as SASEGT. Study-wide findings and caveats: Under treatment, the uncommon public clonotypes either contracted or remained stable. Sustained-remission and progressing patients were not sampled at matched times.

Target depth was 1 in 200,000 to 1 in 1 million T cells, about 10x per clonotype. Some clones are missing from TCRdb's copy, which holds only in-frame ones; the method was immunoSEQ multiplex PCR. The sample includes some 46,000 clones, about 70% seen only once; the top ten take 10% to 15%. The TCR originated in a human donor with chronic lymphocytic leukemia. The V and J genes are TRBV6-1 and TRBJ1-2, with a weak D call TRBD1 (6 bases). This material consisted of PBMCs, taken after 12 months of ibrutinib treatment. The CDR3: CASSLWTAGGTF. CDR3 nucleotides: TGTGCCAGCAGTCTATGGACAGCGGGAGGCACCTTC.